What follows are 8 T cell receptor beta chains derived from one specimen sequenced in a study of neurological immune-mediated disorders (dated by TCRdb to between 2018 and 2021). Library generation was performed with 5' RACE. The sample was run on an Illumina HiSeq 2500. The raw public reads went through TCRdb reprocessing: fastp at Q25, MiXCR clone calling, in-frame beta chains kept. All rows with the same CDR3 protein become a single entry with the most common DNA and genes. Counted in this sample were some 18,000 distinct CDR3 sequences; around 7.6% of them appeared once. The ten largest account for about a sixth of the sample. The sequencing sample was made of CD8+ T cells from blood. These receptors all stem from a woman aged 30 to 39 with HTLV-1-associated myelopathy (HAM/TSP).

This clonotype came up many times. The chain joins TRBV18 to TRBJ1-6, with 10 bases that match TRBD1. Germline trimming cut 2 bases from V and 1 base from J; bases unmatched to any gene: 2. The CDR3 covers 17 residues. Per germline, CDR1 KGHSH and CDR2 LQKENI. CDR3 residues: CASSPSDRGSYNSPLHF. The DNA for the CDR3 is TGTGCCAGCTCACCATCGGACAGGGGGTCCTATAATTCACCCCTCCACTTT.

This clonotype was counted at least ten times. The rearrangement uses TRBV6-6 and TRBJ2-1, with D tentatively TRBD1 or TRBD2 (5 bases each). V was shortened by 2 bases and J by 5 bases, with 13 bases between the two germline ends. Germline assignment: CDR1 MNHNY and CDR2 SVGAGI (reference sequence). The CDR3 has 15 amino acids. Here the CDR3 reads CASSYGQEGHNEQFF. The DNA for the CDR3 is TGTGCCAGCAGTTACGGGCAAGAGGGGCACAATGAGCAGTTCTTC.

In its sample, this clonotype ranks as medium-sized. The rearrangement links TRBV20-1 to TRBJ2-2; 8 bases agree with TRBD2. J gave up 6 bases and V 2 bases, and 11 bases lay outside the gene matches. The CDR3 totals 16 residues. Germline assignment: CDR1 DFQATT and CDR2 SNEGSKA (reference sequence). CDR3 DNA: TGCAGTGCTAGAAAACCGGGGGGGCTTGAGGCCGGGGAGCTGTTTTTT. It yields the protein CSARKPGGLEAGELFF.

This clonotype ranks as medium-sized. The CDR3 sequence: CAWSVATGMGENTEAFF. The DNA of the CDR3 is TGTGCCTGGAGTGTAGCGACCGGCATGGGGGAGAACACTGAAGCTTTCTTT. The chain joins TRBV30 to TRBJ1-1, with D perhaps TRBD1 (5 bases). V was shortened by 0 bases and J by 1 base, with 18 bases between the two germline ends. This CDR3 region has 17 residues. CDR1 is GTSNPN, CDR2 SVGIG, per germline (reference sequence).

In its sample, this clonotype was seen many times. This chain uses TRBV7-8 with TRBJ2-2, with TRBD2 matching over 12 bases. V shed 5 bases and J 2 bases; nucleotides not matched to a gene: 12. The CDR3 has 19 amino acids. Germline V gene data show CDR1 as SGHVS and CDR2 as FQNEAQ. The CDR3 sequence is CASSPALAGGLHNTGELFF. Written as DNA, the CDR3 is TGTGCCAGCAGCCCAGCACTAGCGGGGGGTCTTCATAACACCGGGGAGCTGTTTTTT.

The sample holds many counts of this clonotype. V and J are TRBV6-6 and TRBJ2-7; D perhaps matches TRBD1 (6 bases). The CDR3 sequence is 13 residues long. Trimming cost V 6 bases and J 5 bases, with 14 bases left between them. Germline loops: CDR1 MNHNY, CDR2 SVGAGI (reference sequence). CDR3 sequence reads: CASSSDRFHEQYF. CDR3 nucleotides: TGTGCCAGCAGCTCCGACAGGTTCCACGAGCAGTACTTC.

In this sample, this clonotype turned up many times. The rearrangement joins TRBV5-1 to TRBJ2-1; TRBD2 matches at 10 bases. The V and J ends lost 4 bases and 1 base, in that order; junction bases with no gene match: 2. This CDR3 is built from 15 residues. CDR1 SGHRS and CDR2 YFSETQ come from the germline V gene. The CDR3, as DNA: TGCGCCAGCAGCGCTAGCGGGGGATCCTACAATGAGCAGTTCTTC. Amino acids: CASSASGGSYNEQFF.

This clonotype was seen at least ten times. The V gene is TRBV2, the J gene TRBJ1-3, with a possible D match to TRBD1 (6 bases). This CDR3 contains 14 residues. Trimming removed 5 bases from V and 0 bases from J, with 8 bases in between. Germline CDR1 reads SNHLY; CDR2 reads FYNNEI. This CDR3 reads CASSLDSSGNTIYF. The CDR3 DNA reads TGTGCCAGCAGTCTGGACAGCTCTGGAAACACCATATATTTT.